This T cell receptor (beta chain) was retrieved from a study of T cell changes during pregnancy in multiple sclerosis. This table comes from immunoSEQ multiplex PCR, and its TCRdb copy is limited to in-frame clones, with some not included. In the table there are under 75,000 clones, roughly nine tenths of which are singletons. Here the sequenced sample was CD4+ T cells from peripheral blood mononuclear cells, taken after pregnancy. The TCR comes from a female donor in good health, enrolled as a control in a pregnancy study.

The CDR3, as DNA: TGTGCCAGCAGCTTAGGAGAAGTCGATGGCTACACCTTC. This sequence encodes CASSLGEVDGYTF. The rearrangement joins TRBV11-3 to TRBJ1-2; no firm D call. Germline V gives CDR1 SGHNT, CDR2 YENEEA. V lost 1 base to trimming and J lost 6 bases, with 9 bases between them. CDR3 size: 13 residues. The complete variable domain, with remaining parts taken from reference TRBV11-3 and TRBJ1-2, reads EAGVVQSPRYKIIEKKQPVAFWCNPISGHNTLYWYLQNLGQGPELLIRYENEEAVDDSQLPKDRFSAERLKGVDSTLKIQPAELGDSAVYLCASSLGEVDGYTFGSGTRLTVV.